This T cell receptor (beta chain) was identified during a study of CD8 T cells in ankylosing spondylitis (dated by TCRdb to about 2017). Study-wide context: The study profiled T cell receptor beta repertoires in healthy donors and ankylosing spondylitis patients to find disease-linked TCR variants. Samples of peripheral blood were taken, and for ankylosing spondylitis patients, synovial fluid was collected as well. The full study cohort was made up of under 30 ankylosing spondylitis patients and about a hundred healthy donors. What the study reported, not specific to this receptor: The disease-linked clones were reported as significantly enriched in matched synovial fluid samples from ankylosing spondylitis patients. A TCR beta motif of roughly 8 highly homologous amino acid variants appeared characteristic of blood from ankylosing spondylitis patients. Some of the motif variants had been reported before in the synovial fluid and blood of reactive arthritis patients, a finding that suggests common disease-initiation mechanisms. In peripheral blood, the disease-linked clones were found at relatively low frequencies and had a CD8+ phenotype.

A remark on this clonotype: This receptor's antigen is unknown. No much larger clone is present one base from it, and per-base qualities are unavailable.

From cysteine to phenylalanine, the CDR3 is 16 amino acids long. The CDR3 DNA has 48 bases and is translated from base 1. Trimming takes 3 bases from V and 5 bases from J, and the germline ends sit 20 bases apart. CDR1 and CDR2 (SEHNR, FQNEAQ) derive from the germline V gene (reference sequence). This sample was sequenced with an Illumina HiSeq 2500. Quantitative 5'-RACE with molecular barcodes was used to prepare TCR beta libraries. In the original analysis: A new computational method, built on a probabilistic model of VDJ rearrangement, was used to identify disease-linked TCR variants. In TCRdb, the public reads were trimmed at Q25 with fastp and aligned with MiXCR, with productive beta chains retained. Each entry merges the rows of one CDR3 protein and shows their most common DNA and genes. The V and J calls and clone size are TCRdb's, not the authors'. This sample comprises 200,000 to 250,000 distinct CDR3 sequences, around 19% of them detected only once. The ten largest clones represent approximately 42% of the sample.

The rearranged chain carries TRBV7-9 and TRBJ2-7; the D gene is not confidently resolved. Sequencing was performed on blood, either unsorted or a sorted T cell fraction (not recorded which). The receptor was derived from a male donor with ankylosing spondylitis. At the DNA level, the sequence is TGTGCCAGCAGCTTGGGCGGCCAAGAAGGATTCCACGAGCAGTACTTC. Its protein product is CASSLGGQEGFHEQYF.